What follows are 5 T cell receptor beta chains derived from one specimen sequenced in a study of T cell changes during pregnancy in multiple sclerosis. Generated by immunoSEQ multiplex PCR, the TCRdb table keeps only in-frame clones and is missing some. The profile covers roughly 110,000 clones, with 92% appearing a single time and around 1.5% taken by the ten largest. Sequencing was performed on peripheral blood, taken after pregnancy. These receptors all stem from a female donor with multiple sclerosis, enrolled in a pregnancy study.

This clone was seen once. The V gene is TRBV6-4, the J gene TRBJ2-3; 9 positions match TRBD2. This CDR3 is built from 14 residues. Germline V gene lookup returns CDR1 MRHNA and CDR2 SNTAGT. With V trimmed by 3 bases and J by 4 bases, 2 bases remained unmatched. The CDR3 DNA follows: TGTGCCAGCAGTGAAGTAGCGGGGGCAGATACGCAGTATTTT. Translating gives CASSEVAGADTQYF.

This rearrangement joins TRBV7-9 to TRBJ2-7; D is possibly TRBD2 (5 bases). CDR1 and CDR2 (germline): SEHNR, FQNEAQ (reference sequence). The CDR3 covers 13 residues. V lost 3 bases and J lost 3, with 9 bases in between. This CDR3 is CASSLGASYEQYF. As DNA, the CDR3 is TGTGCCAGCAGCTTGGGAGCTAGCTACGAGCAGTACTTC.

The chain joins TRBV15 to TRBJ1-4, with 8 bases matching TRBD1. The CDR3 extends over 16 amino acids. In germline, CDR1 is LNHNV, CDR2 YYDKDF (reference sequence). After removal of 2 bases from V and 8 bases from J, the junction contained 10 bases not matched to a gene. CDR3 sequence (DNA): TGTGCCACCAGCAGACCCAGCGGGACAGGTGTGGAAAAACTGTTTTTT. Its protein product is CATSRPSGTGVEKLFF.

This chain connects TRBV30 to TRBJ1-2; 9 bases agree with TRBD1. Trimming took 7 bases from V and 2 from J; bases not matched to a gene: 2. Looked up from germline, CDR1 is GTSNPN and CDR2 is SVGIG (reference sequence). The length of the CDR3 is 12 residues. The CDR3 region is CASGQGNYGYTF. The CDR3 coding sequence is TGTGCCTCGGGACAGGGAAACTATGGCTACACCTTC.

V is TRBV5-4 and J is TRBJ2-7, with D tentatively TRBD2 (6 bases). V was clipped by 3 bases and J by 7 bases, with 14 bases between them. Germline values: CDR1 SGHNT, CDR2 YYREEE (reference sequence). CDR3 size: 13 residues. The CDR3 sequence: CASSSWTEGEQYF. DNA for the CDR3: TGTGCCAGCAGCTCATGGACGGAGGGGGAGCAGTACTTC.